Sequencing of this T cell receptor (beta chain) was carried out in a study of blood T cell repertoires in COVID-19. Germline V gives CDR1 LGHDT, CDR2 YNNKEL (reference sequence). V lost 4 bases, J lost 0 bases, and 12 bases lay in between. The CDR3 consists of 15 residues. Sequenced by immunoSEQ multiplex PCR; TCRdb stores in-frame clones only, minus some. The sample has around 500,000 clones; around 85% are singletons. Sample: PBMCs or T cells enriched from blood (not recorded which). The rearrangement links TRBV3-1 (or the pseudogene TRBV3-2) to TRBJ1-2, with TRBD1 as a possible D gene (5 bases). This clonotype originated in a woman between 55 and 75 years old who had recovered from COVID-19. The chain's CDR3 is CASSLQTGANYGYTF. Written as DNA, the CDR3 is TGTGCCAGCAGCCTACAAACAGGTGCTAACTATGGCTACACCTTC.